These T cell receptor beta chains were read from a single sample in a study of blood T cell repertoires in COVID-19. Here immunoSEQ multiplex PCR was the method, and the copy in TCRdb shows in-frame clones only, minus some. This table has 150,000 to 200,000 clones, 75% to 95% appearing once. Sequencing was carried out using peripheral blood. These receptor sequences come from a man aged 45-65 years with acute or convalescent COVID-19. Both conserved end residues are part of each CDR3. A D gene is named only where the DNA matches it firmly.

j_call: TRBJ2-1; cdr3_length: 13; v_call: TRBV10-1; d_call: -; cdr3_aa: CASSEITLAGKFF; cdr3_nt: TGCGCCAGCAGTGAAATAACACTGGCCGGGAAGTTCTTC
j_call: TRBJ2-2; cdr3_length: 11; v_call: TRBV29-1; d_call: -; cdr3_aa: CSVVVTGELFF; cdr3_nt: TGCAGCGTTGTTGTAACCGGGGAGCTGTTTTTT
j_call: TRBJ2-5; cdr3_length: 14; v_call: TRBV27; d_call: TRBD2; cdr3_aa: CASSLLGGEETQYF; cdr3_nt: TGTGCCAGCAGTCTCTTGGGGGGGGAAGAGACCCAGTACTTC
j_call: TRBJ1-3; cdr3_length: 12; v_call: TRBV30; d_call: -; cdr3_aa: CAWEWRENTIYF; cdr3_nt: TGTGCCTGGGAGTGGAGAGAAAACACCATATATTTT
j_call: TRBJ2-7; cdr3_length: 13; v_call: TRBV4-1; d_call: -; cdr3_aa: CASSLQAGYEQYF; cdr3_nt: TGCGCCAGCAGCCTCCAGGCAGGGTACGAGCAGTACTTC
j_call: TRBJ1-5; cdr3_length: 19; v_call: TRBV19; d_call: TRBD1; cdr3_aa: CASRPYTPRGRGRNQPQHF; cdr3_nt: TGTGCCAGTAGGCCATATACCCCTAGGGGGCGAGGGCGCAATCAGCCCCAGCATTTT
j_call: TRBJ2-5; cdr3_length: 14; v_call: TRBV24-1; d_call: -; cdr3_aa: CATSDGQSQETQYF; cdr3_nt: TGTGCCACCAGTGATGGGCAGTCCCAAGAGACCCAGTACTTC
j_call: TRBJ1-4; cdr3_length: 21; v_call: TRBV12-5; d_call: TRBD1; cdr3_aa: CASGPGRDREHRRPRNEKLFF; cdr3_nt: TGTGCTAGTGGCCCAGGCCGGGACAGGGAACATAGAAGGCCGCGAAATGAAAAACTGTTTTTT
j_call: TRBJ1-2; cdr3_length: 14; v_call: TRBV10-1; d_call: -; cdr3_aa: CASTSRQEINGYTF; cdr3_nt: TGCGCCAGCACTTCAAGACAGGAAATAAATGGCTACACCTTC
j_call: TRBJ2-1; cdr3_length: 15; v_call: TRBV5-6; d_call: -; cdr3_aa: CASSLAGRAWNEQFF; cdr3_nt: TGTGCCAGCAGCTTGGCCGGCAGGGCATGGAATGAGCAGTTCTTC
j_call: TRBJ2-7; cdr3_length: 16; v_call: TRBV4-1; d_call: TRBD2; cdr3_aa: CASSQVPGLAGYEQYF; cdr3_nt: TGCGCCAGCAGCCAAGTTCCAGGACTAGCGGGCTACGAGCAGTACTTC
j_call: TRBJ1-6; cdr3_length: 14; v_call: TRBV9; d_call: -; cdr3_aa: CASSQQIYNSPLHF; cdr3_nt: TGTGCCAGCAGCCAACAGATATATAATTCACCCCTCCACTTT
j_call: TRBJ1-6; cdr3_length: 15; v_call: TRBV7-9; d_call: TRBD1; cdr3_aa: CASSLAQGQGAPLHF; cdr3_nt: TGTGCCAGCAGCTTAGCCCAGGGACAGGGGGCACCCCTCCACTTT
j_call: TRBJ1-6; cdr3_length: 15; v_call: TRBV28; d_call: TRBD1; cdr3_aa: CASSPGTGNNSPLHF; cdr3_nt: TGTGCCAGCAGCCCCGGGACAGGAAATAATTCACCCCTCCACTTT
j_call: TRBJ2-3; cdr3_length: 14; v_call: TRBV19; d_call: TRBD2; cdr3_aa: CGTSGGAVTDTQYF; cdr3_nt: TGTGGAACTAGCGGGGGGGCTGTCACAGATACGCAGTATTTT
j_call: TRBJ1-6; cdr3_length: 15; v_call: TRBV7-9; d_call: -; cdr3_aa: CASSLAQGNNSPLHF; cdr3_nt: TGTGCCAGCAGCCTCGCCCAGGGAAATAATTCACCCCTCCACTTT
j_call: TRBJ1-3; cdr3_length: 15; v_call: TRBV6-1; d_call: TRBD1; cdr3_aa: CASSYGQGVGNTIYF; cdr3_nt: TGTGCCAGCTCCTATGGTCAGGGGGTTGGAAACACCATATATTTT
j_call: TRBJ2-1; cdr3_length: 12; v_call: TRBV10-3; d_call: TRBD2; cdr3_aa: CAITESGAEQFF; cdr3_nt: TGTGCCATCACCGAGAGCGGGGCCGAGCAGTTCTTC
j_call: TRBJ1-4; cdr3_length: 15; v_call: TRBV6-6; d_call: -; cdr3_aa: CASSSTGNNYQKLFF; cdr3_nt: TGTGCCAGCAGCAGTACAGGGAACAACTATCAAAAACTGTTTTTT
j_call: TRBJ2-2; cdr3_length: 17; v_call: TRBV19; d_call: TRBD2; cdr3_aa: CASNRLADVQGTGELFF; cdr3_nt: TGTGCCAGTAACCGACTAGCGGACGTTCAAGGCACCGGGGAGCTGTTTTTT
j_call: TRBJ2-1; cdr3_length: 14; v_call: TRBV2; d_call: -; cdr3_aa: CAAGRGLPYNEQFF; cdr3_nt: TGTGCCGCCGGGCGGGGGCTTCCGTACAATGAGCAGTTCTTC
j_call: TRBJ1-1; cdr3_length: 10; v_call: TRBV19; d_call: -; cdr3_aa: CASSRTETFF; cdr3_nt: TGTGCCAGTAGCAGGACAGAAACTTTCTTT